These 27 T cell receptor beta chains were all obtained from the same sample, sequenced in a study of T cells after yellow fever vaccination. TCRdb redid the calling of the 5' RACE reads with MiXCR, one entry per CDR3 protein. The data show about 58,000 distinct CDR3 sequences, with around 7% seen just once and around two fifths held by the top ten. The material sequenced was CD8+ T cells sorted from PBMCs, taken on the day of the first yellow fever vaccination. The origin of the receptors is a young man who received the YFV17D yellow fever vaccine.

This clonotype was seen more than once but under ten times. V and J are TRBV7-9 and TRBJ2-7, with unresolved D. This CDR3 is built from 14 residues. The germline V gene has CDR1 SEHNR and CDR2 FQNEAQ (reference sequence). The germline V and J ends were trimmed by 3 bases and 4 bases, with 13 bases remaining between them. This chain's CDR3 is CASSFNKPVYEQYF. The CDR3 region has the DNA TGTGCCAGCAGCTTTAACAAGCCGGTTTACGAGCAGTACTTC.

This clonotype appeared many times. The genes are TRBV7-6 and TRBJ2-1, with 11 bases identical to TRBD2. The CDR3 totals 17 residues. V shed 5 bases and J 4 bases; nucleotides not matched to a gene: 10. CDR1 is SGHVS and CDR2 is FNYEAQ in the germline V gene. In DNA form, the CDR3 reads TGTGCCAGCAGCCCCTTACTAGCGGGGGATATATACAATGAGCAGTTCTTC. This translates into CASSPLLAGDIYNEQFF.

This clonotype was recorded at least ten times. An end of the junction does not agree with germline; a read error may underlie this. V is TRBV11-2 and J is TRBJ2-1, with a possible D match to TRBD1 (6 bases). The CDR3 consists of 15 residues. From germline, CDR1 is SGHAT and CDR2 FQNNGV. The CDR3 protein is CASSSGQSSYNEQFF. The DNA of the CDR3 is TGCGCCAGCAGCTCCGGACAGAGCTCCTACAATGAGCAGTTCTTC.

This rearrangement joins TRBV15 to TRBJ2-3; 8 bases are shared with TRBD2. Per the germline V gene, CDR1 is LNHNV and CDR2 is YYDKDF (reference sequence). This CDR3 contains 15 residues. Trimming at V came to 7 bases and at J to 2 bases, leaving 8 bases not matched to a gene. The CDR3 DNA follows: TGTGCCACCAAAGCGGTAGCGGGGTACACAGATACGCAGTATTTT. Its protein product is CATKAVAGYTDTQYF.

The V call is TRBV12-3 or TRBV12-4, the J call TRBJ2-3, with a weak D call TRBD1 (6 bases). Trimming pared 4 bases from V and 8 bases from J, leaving 22 bases between. CDR3 length: 16 residues. The CDR3 region is CASSWPGQGTLGTQYF. The CDR3, as DNA: TGTGCCAGCAGTTGGCCGGGACAAGGCACACTCGGTACGCAGTATTTT.

The chain carries TRBV6-6 and TRBJ1-1; D not certain. This CDR3 is 12 amino acids long. CDR1 is MNHNY and CDR2 is SVGAGI in the germline V gene (reference sequence). The germline V and J ends were trimmed by 5 bases and 4 bases, with 8 bases remaining between them. The CDR3 DNA is TGTGCCAGCAGTCTTCCTCCCACTGAAGCTTTCTTT. Translation: CASSLPPTEAFF.

In regard to this clonotype: One end of the junction is discordant with germline, which a read error may explain. V is TRBV3-1 and J is TRBJ2-3; D might be TRBD1 or TRBD2, each matching 5 bases. CDR1 is LGHDT, CDR2 YNNKEL, per germline (reference sequence). This CDR3 spans 15 amino acids. The chain's CDR3 is CATCKQVASTHTQYF. CDR3 DNA: TGTGCCACCTGCAAACAGGTGGCTAGCACACATACGCAGTATTTT.

This clonotype has more than one count but fewer than ten. The chain links TRBV12-3 or TRBV12-4 to TRBJ2-2; 7 bases match TRBD1. The CDR3 sequence is 15 residues long. The ends lost 5 bases at V and 1 base at J; junction bases unmatched: 4. CDR3 protein: CASSNRGENTGELFF. CDR3 nucleotide sequence: TGTGCCAGCAGTAACAGGGGAGAGAACACCGGGGAGCTGTTTTTT.

The sample holds many counts of this clonotype. The rearrangement joins TRBV10-3 to TRBJ1-1; no clear D gene. Trimming stripped 2 bases from V and 1 base from J, with 5 bases between. The CDR3 runs to 13 residues. CDR1 is ENHRY and CDR2 is SYGVKD in the germline V gene. This chain's CDR3 is CAISEPANTEAFF. In DNA, the CDR3 is TGTGCCATCAGTGAGCCAGCGAACACTGAAGCTTTCTTT.

There are many counts of this clonotype. The chain combines TRBV4-1 with TRBJ2-3; D possibly corresponds to TRBD2 (5 bases). Between the trimmed V and J ends, which lost 4 bases and 2 bases, there was a span of 19 bases. This CDR3 region has 17 residues. Germline CDR1 is MGHRA and CDR2 is YSYEKL. The CDR3 DNA is TGCGCCAGCAGCCCGATTGGGGTAGCGTCCTCCACAGATACGCAGTATTTT. Protein sequence: CASSPIGVASSTDTQYF.

This clonotype was seen at least ten times. The rearrangement joins TRBV6-2 or TRBV6-3 to TRBJ2-7; 11 nucleotides line up with TRBD1. Germline CDR1 reads MNHEY; CDR2 reads SVGEGT. This CDR3 region has 15 residues. Trimming cost V 4 bases and J 0 bases; bases outside gene matches: 2. This CDR3 reads CASSFGTGGSYEQYV. In DNA form, the CDR3 reads TGTGCCAGCAGTTTCGGGACAGGGGGCTCCTACGAGCAGTACGTC.

The table lists this clonotype with a few counts. The chain links TRBV6-5 to TRBJ2-3; D possibly corresponds to TRBD2 (5 bases). Germline assignment: CDR1 MNHEY and CDR2 SVGAGI. This CDR3 has 11 amino acids. Trimming stripped 8 bases from V and 9 bases from J, with 12 bases between. The DNA for the CDR3 is TGTGCCAGCGGAGGATCTGACACGCAGTATTTT. Translating it yields CASGGSDTQYF.

This clonotype has more than one count but fewer than ten. This chain joins TRBV15 and TRBJ1-4; 7 bases are a match to TRBD1. The V and J ends lost 4 bases and 8 bases, in that order; junction bases with no gene match: 7. Germline V CDR1 and CDR2: LNHNV, YYDKDF (reference sequence). The CDR3 is 14 amino acids. CDR3 protein: CATSKDRVDEKLFF. The DNA for the CDR3 is TGTGCCACCAGCAAAGACAGGGTCGACGAAAAACTGTTTTTT.

The rearrangement uses TRBV7-9 and TRBJ2-7; TRBD2 matches 7 bases. Unmatched junction bases numbered 4, after V lost 5 bases and J lost 6 bases. Germline CDR1 is SEHNR and CDR2 is FQNEAQ (reference sequence). The CDR3 contains 12 residues. The CDR3: CASSPGRVEQYF. The CDR3 bases are TGTGCCAGCAGCCCAGGGAGGGTCGAGCAGTACTTC.

This clonotype is classed as medium-sized (0.01 to 0.1%). This sequence joins TRBV20-1 and TRBJ2-1; 13 bases are shared with TRBD2. Trimming removed 1 base from V and 9 bases from J; junction bases left unmatched: 0. The CDR3 loop spans 13 amino acids. Germline V gene lookup returns CDR1 DFQATT and CDR2 SNEGSKA (reference sequence). The CDR3 DNA sequence: TGCAGTGCTAGAGGACTAGCGGGGGGTGAGCAGTTCTTC. Amino acids: CSARGLAGGEQFF.

The CDR3 reads CASSFRRGGLAGGQSSYEQYF. CDR3 bases: TGTGCCAGCAGCTTTAGGAGAGGAGGACTAGCGGGGGGCCAGAGCTCCTACGAGCAGTACTTC. The J gene is TRBJ2-7, the V gene TRBV7-9, with TRBD2 identical over 14 bases. Trimming at V came to 3 bases and at J to 0 bases, leaving 16 bases not matched to a gene. This CDR3 spans 21 amino acids. Germline lookup yields CDR1 SEHNR and CDR2 FQNEAQ (reference sequence).

V is TRBV6-1 and J is TRBJ2-3; 8 bases are shared with TRBD2. Trimming took 5 bases from V and 8 from J; bases not matched to a gene: 6. Germline CDR1 is MNHNS and CDR2 is SASEGT. The CDR3 runs to 13 residues. CDR3 in DNA: TGTGCCAGCAGTCCCGGACTAGCCGGTACGCAGTATTTT. Its translation: CASSPGLAGTQYF.

This clonotype has a count of ten or more. The V gene is TRBV4-1, the J gene TRBJ1-5; TRBD1 aligns across 7 bases. Germline loops: CDR1 MGHRA, CDR2 YSYEKL. V lost 3 bases and J lost 3; bases outside the gene matches: 2. This CDR3 is 14 amino acids long. The CDR3 region has the DNA TGCGCCAGCAGCCAGACAGGGATCAATCAGCCCCAGCATTTT. Its translation is CASSQTGINQPQHF.

This clonotype was seen at least ten times. V gene TRBV9 combines with J gene TRBJ1-2, with D perhaps TRBD1 (6 bases). Per the germline V gene, CDR1 is SGDLS and CDR2 is YYNGEE. The CDR3 spans 16 residues. V was cut by 2 bases and J by 3 bases, with 17 bases left in between. This CDR3 reads CASSVAENRQDYGYTF. The CDR3 region has the DNA TGTGCCAGCAGCGTGGCAGAAAACAGACAGGACTATGGCTACACCTTC.

In this sample, this clonotype turned up a few times. The chain joins TRBV4-3 to TRBJ1-1, with D uncertain. Trimming cost V 4 bases and J 11 bases, with 14 bases left between them. From germline, CDR1 is LGHNA and CDR2 YSLEER. This CDR3 is built from 12 residues. The CDR3 region is CASSRPGPVAFF. CDR3 nucleotide sequence: TGCGCCAGCAGCCGTCCGGGCCCCGTCGCTTTCTTT.

This clonotype was detected a few times. This sequence joins TRBV7-9 and TRBJ2-3; 8 bases match TRBD2. Germline V CDR1 and CDR2: SEHNR, FQNEAQ (reference sequence). V dropped 5 bases and J dropped 6; count of bases not matched to a gene: 10. The CDR3 is 15 residues long. The CDR3 sequence is CASSPTSVGGDTQYF. As DNA, the CDR3 is TGTGCCAGCAGCCCGACTAGCGTCGGAGGGGATACGCAGTATTTT.

This clonotype was seen only a few times. The chain employs TRBV20-1 and TRBJ1-6, with TRBD1 identical over 9 bases. J gave up 9 bases and V 6 bases, and 9 bases lay outside the gene matches. Per germline, CDR1 DFQATT and CDR2 SNEGSKA (reference sequence). This CDR3 is 14 amino acids long. CDR3 sequence: CSAWTGAESSPLHF. CDR3 sequence (DNA): TGCAGTGCGTGGACAGGGGCCGAGAGTTCACCCCTCCACTTT.

This clonotype was observed at least ten times. V usage is TRBV7-9 and J usage is TRBJ1-1; D remains unclear. This CDR3 is built from 12 residues. V lost 1 base to trimming and J lost 7 bases, with 7 bases between them. Germline lookup yields CDR1 SEHNR and CDR2 FQNEAQ (reference sequence). CDR3 protein: CASSLVRNEAFF. The CDR3 region has the DNA TGTGCCAGCAGCTTAGTTCGGAATGAAGCTTTCTTT.

This clonotype was observed many times. The genes are TRBV12-3 or TRBV12-4 and TRBJ1-5, with D unclear. Trimming pared 7 bases from V and 6 bases from J, leaving 10 bases between. CDR3 length: 12 residues. CDR3 region: CASTEAGQPQHF. CDR3 nucleotides: TGTGCCAGCACGGAGGCTGGTCAGCCCCAGCATTTT.

This clonotype occurred many times. The V gene is TRBV20-1, the J gene TRBJ2-5; possible D gene TRBD2, 6 bases. Germline V CDR1 and CDR2: DFQATT, SNEGSKA (reference sequence). The CDR3 is 15 amino acids. Trimming took 2 bases from V and 2 from J, leaving 15 bases between them. Here the CDR3 DNA reads TGCAGTGCTAGAAGGGAGGCAGATTCACAAGAGACCCAGTACTTC. Translated, it gives CSARREADSQETQYF.

This clonotype has a count of ten or more. The rearrangement uses TRBV15 and TRBJ2-7; 7 positions agree with TRBD1. The CDR3 consists of 14 residues. Germline values: CDR1 LNHNV, CDR2 YYDKDF (reference sequence). J was trimmed by 0 bases and V by 3 bases; bases with no gene match: 2. The CDR3 DNA reads as TGTGCCACCAGCAGGACAGGGAGCTCCTACGAGCAGTACGTC. Protein product: CATSRTGSSYEQYV.

This clonotype was seen a handful of times. The chain recombines TRBV27 with TRBJ2-1; a possible D gene is TRBD2 (7 bases). Trimming took off 6 bases at V and 5 bases at J, with 14 bases between the two ends. The germline V gene encodes CDR1 MNHEY and CDR2 SMNVEV (reference sequence). The CDR3 runs 14 residues. The CDR3 region has the DNA TGTGCCAGCAGAGGGGGGGGGCCCCACAATGAGCAGTTCTTC. Translation gives CASRGGGPHNEQFF.